This T cell receptor beta chain is from a study of blood T cell repertoires in COVID-19. Per the germline V gene, CDR1 is MDHEN and CDR2 is SYDVKM. The CDR3 contains 15 residues. The V end was cut by 2 bases, the J end by 2 bases, with 12 bases between. The repertoire was sequenced with immunoSEQ multiplex PCR; TCRdb's copy has only in-frame clones and lacks some. The sample has 300,000 or so clones; under 90% are singletons. This chain links TRBV28 with TRBJ1-2; D might be TRBD1 (6 bases). Sequenced material: PBMCs or T cells enriched from blood (not recorded which). The receptor was isolated from a woman aged 45-65 years who had been exposed to COVID-19. CDR3 sequence (DNA): TGTGCCAGCAGTTTACAGACAGGCGGGAACTATGGCTACACCTTC. It translates to CASSLQTGGNYGYTF.